These T cell receptor beta chains were read from a single sample in a study of T cell clusters in autoimmune cytopenias. TCRdb reprocessed the multiplex PCR reads and stores each CDR3 protein as one record, lacking DNA. The sample features about 3,900 distinct CDR3 sequences, with approximately 14% in its top ten. The sequenced sample was peripheral blood. The source is a human donor with an autoimmune cytopenia or autoimmune hepatitis (not recorded which). Both conserved end residues are part of each CDR3. Not all rows give a size; the values are once, few, many and, for expanded clones, a class.

V gene	J gene	clone size	CDR3 protein
TRBV19	TRBJ1-1	.	CASSDQGPRGTEAFF
TRBV6-5	TRBJ2-5	.	CASSGGLAGYQETQYF
TRBV12-3/TRBV12-4	TRBJ2-7	medium-sized	CASSLLGGGEQYF
TRBV12-3/TRBV12-4	TRBJ1-6	.	CASSLATGNSPLHF
TRBV6-5	TRBJ2-3	medium-sized	CASSEALGSGGEVDTQYF
TRBV12-3/TRBV12-4	TRBJ2-7	.	CASSLVAASYEQYF
TRBV5-6	TRBJ1-1	medium-sized	CASSPTLDRRTAAFF
TRBV20-1	TRBJ2-5	.	CSALRTSGQETQYF
TRBV19	TRBJ2-4	.	CASSAGRRIAKNIQYF
TRBV12-3/TRBV12-4	TRBJ2-1	medium-sized	CASTGLADLYNEQFF
TRBV5-5	TRBJ2-5	.	CASSLGLVETQYF
TRBV12-3/TRBV12-4	TRBJ2-4	.	CASTKGRESKNIQYF
TRBV11-1	TRBJ1-1	medium-sized	CASSLAGDLTEAFF
TRBV5-6	TRBJ1-2	.	CASRRFLDNANYGYTF
TRBV6-5	TRBJ2-1	medium-sized	CASWGSGGNEQFF
TRBV11-1	TRBJ1-1	medium-sized	CASSLRDSEAFF
TRBV11-1	TRBJ2-1	medium-sized	CASSLVDRAEQFF
TRBV19	TRBJ2-1	.	CAEGDSAHNEQFF
TRBV6-5	TRBJ2-6	.	CASSPQGVSSGANVLTF
TRBV27	TRBJ2-5	medium-sized	CASSLQGGGETQYF
TRBV12-3/TRBV12-4	TRBJ1-5	.	CASSFGGDDQPQHF
TRBV18	TRBJ2-1	.	CASVPLAEGGGQFF
TRBV30	TRBJ2-7	medium-sized	CAWSVLSQYEQYF
TRBV12-3/TRBV12-4	TRBJ2-5	medium-sized	CASSPGTSGETQYF
TRBV19	TRBJ1-1	medium-sized	CASSTTPTGNTEAFF
TRBV29-1	TRBJ2-5	medium-sized	CSVEAQGPPYF
TRBV18	TRBJ1-4	.	CASSPPVGVGEKLFF
TRBV27	TRBJ1-2	medium-sized	CASSLGRHSGYTF
TRBV6-5	TRBJ2-1	medium-sized	CASSYSWGSVEQFF
TRBV12-3/TRBV12-4	TRBJ1-5	.	CATTHGKANQPQHF
TRBV19	TRBJ2-3	medium-sized	CASSRSSTDTQYF
TRBV19	TRBJ1-1	large	CASISTWDPNTEAFF
TRBV15	TRBJ1-4	.	CATSRELLGAGEKLFF
TRBV7-2	TRBJ2-7	medium-sized	CASSSQEGPYEQYF
TRBV24-1	TRBJ2-1	.	CATGDVNEQFF
TRBV6-6	TRBJ2-5	medium-sized	CASSLTGQGGQETQYF
TRBV27	TRBJ2-2	medium-sized	CASSPSPSGISAAGELFF
TRBV19	TRBJ1-4	.	CASRTSVTRVSEKLFF
TRBV19	TRBJ2-7	.	CASSTKREGPYEQYF
TRBV12-3/TRBV12-4	TRBJ2-7	.	CASSPVGTGAVEQYF
TRBV15	TRBJ2-7	medium-sized	CATSRFGTGLNEQYF
TRBV19	TRBJ1-1	medium-sized	CASRQQGTMNTEAFF
TRBV30	TRBJ2-5	medium-sized	CAWSGGGNQETQYF
TRBV19	TRBJ1-6	medium-sized	CASSILGTPDNSPLHF
TRBV6-5	TRBJ1-1	.	CASSYSGDGTEAFF
TRBV19	TRBJ1-4	medium-sized	CASSIRGEKLFF
TRBV19	TRBJ2-3	.	CASSTPSGFTDTQYF
TRBV5-6	TRBJ1-4	.	CASTSLGSTNEKLFF
TRBV6-1	TRBJ2-2	medium-sized	CASSYTQTSAGELFF
TRBV5-6	TRBJ2-6	.	CASSLDPGAGANVLTF
TRBV6-5	TRBJ1-1	.	CASSYVPGTMNTEAFF
TRBV30	TRBJ2-2	.	CAWSDVRLGTGELFF
TRBV29-1	TRBJ2-2	large	CSVDGGRVGELFF
TRBV30	TRBJ2-1	.	CASSLFLAGGVGEQFF
TRBV30	TRBJ1-1	medium-sized	CAWRPQGLTEAFF
TRBV15	TRBJ2-1	medium-sized	CATSRATSPERGEQFF
TRBV5-6	TRBJ1-6	.	CASKSRRGCNNSPLHF